This T cell receptor (beta chain) comes out of a study of cytomegalovirus exposure and HLA in healthy donors. Whole-study results and caveats: Among the sequence variants, a highly shared cluster was likely an artifact of sequencing. Many donors shared some public TCRs, even though most TCR sequences were rare. The study had only CMV serostatus as immune exposure information.

Looked up from germline, CDR1 is SNHLY and CDR2 is FYNNEI. The CDR3 sequence is 18 residues long. Trimming took 5 bases from V and 3 from J, leaving 24 bases between them. The PCR made use of 60 Vbeta and 13 Jbeta primers. Using immunoSEQ multiplex PCR, the repertoire was profiled, and TCRdb retains in-frame clones only, with some absent. Found here are fewer than 200,000 clones, about 80% of them singletons; the top ten hold 3.4%. Points on this clone: Its target is not known.

J is TRBJ2-3 and V is TRBV2; tentatively, D is TRBD1 (6 bases). This sequence was found in a man aged 40-49 years in good health and CMV-seropositive. Sequencing was carried out using PBMCs. The CDR3 DNA sequence: TGTGCCAGCAGTCCCCACTCACAGGGCATGAAAAAAACAGATACGCAGTATTTT. It translates to CASSPHSQGMKKTDTQYF.